The 18 T cell receptor beta chains reported below all come from one sample, sequenced in a study of T-cell memory formation after mild COVID-19 (dated by TCRdb to the early 2020s). Preparation of the library involved 5' RACE. The sequencer listed for this sample is Illumina NovaSeq 6000. TCRdb reran the public reads through fastp at Q25 and MiXCR, keeping productive beta chains. Merged by CDR3 protein, the rows form single entries marked with the most common genes and DNA. The sample yields roughly 100,000 distinct CDR3 sequences; around 15% were counted once. 28% of the sample goes to the ten largest clones. Sequencing input: PBMCs or a T cell subset sorted from them (not recorded which). These receptors were taken from an adult woman who had mild COVID-19 (a few samples of this study predate the infection). The sample titles of this study are shuffled in the database, so cell type and time point are left out; the donor was told from shared clones.

This clonotype was seen a handful of times. The J gene is TRBJ1-6, the V gene TRBV5-6, with D hard to call. CDR1 and CDR2 from the germline V gene are SGHDT and YYEEEE. The length of the CDR3 is 15 residues. V lost 0 bases and J lost 13, with 17 bases in between. The CDR3 nucleotides are TGTGCCAGCAGCTTGGCGGCAGCCTTTCTTGAGCCCCTCCACTTT. Amino acids: CASSLAAAFLEPLHF.

The rearrangement links TRBV6-1 to TRBJ2-7; D tentatively reads TRBD1 or TRBD2 (6 bases each). The CDR3 length is 15 residues. The V end lost 2 bases, the J end lost 2 bases, and 13 bases lay between the germline ends. Germline V gene lookup returns CDR1 MNHNS and CDR2 SASEGT. The CDR3, as DNA: TGTGCCAGCAGTGAACCCCCGGGGGCCACCTACGAGCAGTACTTC. Amino acids: CASSEPPGATYEQYF.

The chain carries TRBV19 and TRBJ2-2; D unclear. The CDR3 contains 16 residues. Trimming pared 0 bases from V and 2 bases from J, leaving 10 bases between. The germline V gene has CDR1 LNHDA and CDR2 SQIVND (reference sequence). CDR3 in amino acids: CASSIDLTVNTGELFF. Here the CDR3 DNA reads TGTGCCAGTAGTATAGATCTTACCGTAAACACCGGGGAGCTGTTTTTT.

The chain uses TRBV7-2 and TRBJ2-1, with 8 nucleotides matching TRBD2. Germline V gives CDR1 SGHTA, CDR2 FQGNSA. The CDR3 totals 15 residues. V dropped 1 base and J dropped 5; count of bases not matched to a gene: 4. As DNA, the CDR3 is TGTGCCAGCAGCTTAGTGGCGCGGGGGGACAATGAGCAGTTCTTC. This gives the protein CASSLVARGDNEQFF.

The chain carries TRBV24-1 and TRBJ1-2; D unresolved. The CDR3 length is 13 residues. Germline V lookup: CDR1 KGHDR, CDR2 SFDVKD. V dropped 4 bases and J dropped 5 bases, with 10 bases sitting between them. CDR3 bases: TGTGCCACCAGTGAAGACTTCGGGTATGGCTACACCTTC. Translating gives CATSEDFGYGYTF.

In this sample, this clonotype turned up many times. The chain joins TRBV2 to TRBJ1-1, with D unclear. The CDR3 extends over 14 amino acids. Germline V CDR1 and CDR2: SNHLY, FYNNEI. Trimming stripped 7 bases from V and 11 bases from J, with 23 bases between. Here the CDR3 DNA reads TGTGCCAGCACTGCCTTTGCCCCAGGATCCGAGGCTTTCTTT. Translation gives CASTAFAPGSEAFF.

This clonotype has ten or more counts. This chain uses TRBV10-3 with TRBJ2-1; 8 bases are shared with TRBD1. The germline V gene encodes CDR1 ENHRY and CDR2 SYGVKD. This CDR3 region has 14 residues. With V trimmed by 10 bases and J by 5 bases, 10 bases remained unmatched. CDR3 protein: CATRRGQGDNEQFF. CDR3 bases: TGTGCCACCAGAAGAGGACAGGGTGACAATGAGCAGTTCTTC.

The table lists this clonotype with many counts. The chain has TRBV30 and TRBJ2-1, with unresolved D. The V end lost 1 base, the J end lost 6 bases, and 10 bases lay between the germline ends. The CDR3 extends over 13 amino acids. Germline loops: CDR1 GTSNPN, CDR2 SVGIG (reference sequence). CDR3 DNA: TGTGCCTGGAGTGACGCCGATATCAATGAGCAGTTCTTC. It encodes CAWSDADINEQFF.

The chain is built from TRBV9 and TRBJ1-1; D is ambiguous. This CDR3 comprises 12 residues. Germline values: CDR1 SGDLS, CDR2 YYNGEE. The ends were cut back, 0 bases at V and 8 bases at J, with 8 bases in the middle. For the CDR3, the DNA is TGTGCCAGCAGCGTAGGGCCGGGGGAAGCTTTCTTT. Its translation: CASSVGPGEAFF.

The chain carries TRBV24-1 and TRBJ1-1; weak D call: TRBD1 (5 bases). This CDR3 region has 16 residues. CDR1 and CDR2 from the germline V gene are KGHDR and SFDVKD. Trimming removed 4 bases at V and 1 base at J, with 15 bases between. CDR3 residues: CATSEAGTGGNTEAFF. The CDR3 DNA reads TGTGCCACCAGTGAGGCCGGGACTGGGGGGAACACTGAAGCTTTCTTT.

A few counts support this clonotype. Sequence at one end of the junction differs from germline and may be a read error. The DNA for the CDR3 is TGTGCCAGCAGTCTCACCTTTAGCTACTATGAGCAGTTCTTC. Its protein is CASSLTFSYYEQFF. The V and J genes are TRBV6-5 and TRBJ2-1; D is unresolved. This CDR3 has 14 amino acids. Germline lookup yields CDR1 MNHEY and CDR2 SVGAGI.

This chain connects TRBV7-6 to TRBJ2-1; D unresolved. Germline V gives CDR1 SGHVS, CDR2 FNYEAQ. The V gene lost 4 bases and the J gene lost 8 bases, with 9 bases spanning the gap. The length of the CDR3 is 12 residues. The chain's CDR3 is CASSSTFHEQFF. CDR3 coding DNA: TGTGCCAGCAGCTCTACTTTCCATGAGCAGTTCTTC.

In its sample, this clonotype was seen a few times. The V gene is TRBV24-1, the J gene TRBJ1-5; TRBD1 agrees at 7 bases. CDR1 KGHDR and CDR2 SFDVKD come from the germline V gene. The junction had 2 bases not matched to a gene; V was cut back by 6 bases and J by 4 bases. The CDR3 loop spans 13 amino acids. The CDR3 sequence: CATSTTGNQPQHF. The CDR3 DNA reads TGTGCCACCAGTACGACAGGGAATCAGCCCCAGCATTTT.

This clonotype was seen a handful of times. The CDR3 DNA reads as TGTGCCTGGAGTGCAGGACAGACCACGTCCAATGAGCAGTTCTTC. Amino acids: CAWSAGQTTSNEQFF. The chain links TRBV30 to TRBJ2-1, with D perhaps TRBD1 (6 bases). Germline V lookup: CDR1 GTSNPN, CDR2 SVGIG (reference sequence). The CDR3 consists of 15 residues. The V and J ends lost 1 base and 6 bases respectively, with 16 bases between them.

This clonotype has more than one count but fewer than ten. The chain has TRBV6-6 and TRBJ2-2, with D perhaps matching TRBD2 (5 bases). The germline V gene encodes CDR1 MNHNY and CDR2 SVGAGI (reference sequence). With 0 bases removed from V and 10 bases from J, the gap between germline ends came to 6 bases. The CDR3 extends over 12 amino acids. The CDR3 DNA is TGTGCCAGCAGTTACTCGGGAGTGGAGCTGTTTTTT. This codes for CASSYSGVELFF.

The chain recombines TRBV4-2 with TRBJ1-2, with D hard to call. Between the trimmed V and J ends, which lost 1 base and 6 bases, there was a span of 9 bases. Looked up from germline, CDR1 is LGHNA and CDR2 is YNFKEQ. The CDR3 spans 13 residues. In DNA form, the CDR3 reads TGTGCCAGCAGCCAAGGCGCGAACCATGGCTACACCTTC. Translating gives CASSQGANHGYTF.

In this sample, this clonotype turned up a few times. The chain links TRBV5-1 to TRBJ1-1; D is perhaps TRBD1 (5 bases). V lost 4 bases, J lost 3 bases, and 22 bases lay in between. This CDR3 contains 17 residues. Germline V lookup: CDR1 SGHRS, CDR2 YFSETQ. Here the CDR3 reads CASSPPRAGARDTEAFF. The CDR3 DNA reads as TGCGCCAGCAGCCCCCCTCGGGCAGGCGCCAGGGACACTGAAGCTTTCTTT.

The sample holds a few counts of this clonotype. The chain couples TRBV29-1 to TRBJ2-2, with D hard to call. Germline values: CDR1 SQVTM, CDR2 ANQGSEA. This CDR3 comprises 15 residues. Trimming removed 4 bases at V and 2 bases at J, with 14 bases between. CDR3 bases: TGCAGCGTTGTTTTGTTCGGCAGCAACACCGGGGAGCTGTTTTTT. Translated, it gives CSVVLFGSNTGELFF.